This T cell receptor beta chain was profiled in a study of T cells after yellow fever vaccination. Germline CDR1 and CDR2: SGHTA and FQGNSA. V was pared by 4 bases and J by 7 bases, with 19 bases between. The CDR3 consists of 15 residues. The authors made TCR cDNA by 5'RACE template switching, adding a universal primer site and UMIs. TCRdb redid the calling of the 5' RACE reads with MiXCR, one entry per CDR3 protein. The table lists 600,000 to 750,000 distinct CDR3 sequences, about 12% of them singletons. The receptor's source is a man aged 30 to 45 who received the YFV17D yellow fever vaccine. The material was PBMCs, obtained on the day of the yellow fever booster vaccination. J is TRBJ2-5 and V is TRBV7-2; weak D call: TRBD2 (5 bases). The CDR3 loop reads CASSSGSGASLTQYF. The CDR3, as DNA: TGTGCCAGCAGCTCGGGAAGCGGCGCCTCCCTGACCCAGTACTTC.